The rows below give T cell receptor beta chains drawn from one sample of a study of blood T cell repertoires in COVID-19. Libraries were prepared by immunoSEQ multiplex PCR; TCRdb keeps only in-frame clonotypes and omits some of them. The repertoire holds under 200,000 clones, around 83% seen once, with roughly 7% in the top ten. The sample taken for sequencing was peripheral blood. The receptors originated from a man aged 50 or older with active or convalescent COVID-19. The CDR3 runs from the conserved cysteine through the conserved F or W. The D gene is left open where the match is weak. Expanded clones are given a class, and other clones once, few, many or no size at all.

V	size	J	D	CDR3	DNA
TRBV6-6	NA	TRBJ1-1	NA	CASSLFPRGAGVGDTEAFF	TGTGCCAGCAGTCTCTTCCCGCGGGGGGCAGGGGTTGGGGACACTGAAGCTTTCTTT
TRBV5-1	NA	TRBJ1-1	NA	CASSLDGGSTEAFF	TGCGCCAGCAGCTTGGATGGAGGCTCCACTGAAGCTTTCTTT
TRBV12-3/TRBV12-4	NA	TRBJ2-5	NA	CASSRDFQETQYF	TGTGCCAGCAGCAGGGACTTCCAAGAGACCCAGTACTTC
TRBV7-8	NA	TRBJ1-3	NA	CASSLGVTAGNTIYF	TGTGCCAGCAGCTTAGGGGTTACAGCTGGAAACACCATATATTTT
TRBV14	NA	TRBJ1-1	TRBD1	CASSQWDRPLVEAFF	TGTGCCAGCAGCCAATGGGACAGGCCCCTGGTTGAAGCTTTCTTT
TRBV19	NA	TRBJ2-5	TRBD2	CASNPGRGAQETQYF	TGTGCCAGTAATCCCGGGCGGGGGGCGCAAGAGACCCAGTACTTC
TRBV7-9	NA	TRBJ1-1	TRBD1	CASSLTGGDTEAFF	TGTGCCAGCAGTCTGACAGGGGGGGACACTGAAGCTTTCTTT
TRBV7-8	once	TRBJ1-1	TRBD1	CASSPRQGSDTEAFF	TGTGCCAGCAGCCCCAGACAGGGCAGTGACACTGAAGCTTTCTTT
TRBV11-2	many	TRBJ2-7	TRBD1	CASSFPDRGLTYEQYF	TGTGCCAGCAGCTTCCCCGACAGGGGGCTTACCTACGAGCAGTACTTC
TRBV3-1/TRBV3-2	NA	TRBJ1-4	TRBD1	CASSHTGATNEKLFF	TGTGCCAGCAGCCATACAGGGGCGACTAATGAAAAACTGTTTTTT
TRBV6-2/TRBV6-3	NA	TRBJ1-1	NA	CASSYMNTEAFF	TGTGCCAGCAGTTATATGAACACTGAAGCTTTCTTT
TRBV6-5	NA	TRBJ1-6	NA	CASKKEFSYNSPLHF	TGTGCCAGCAAAAAGGAGTTCTCCTATAATTCACCCCTCCACTTT
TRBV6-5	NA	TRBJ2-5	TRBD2	CASRASGEETQYF	TGTGCCAGCAGGGCTAGCGGAGAAGAGACCCAGTACTTC
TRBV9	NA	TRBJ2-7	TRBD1	CASSAPGRGLDEQYF	TGTGCCAGCAGCGCTCCCGGCAGGGGGTTGGACGAGCAGTACTTC
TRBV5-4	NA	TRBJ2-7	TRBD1	CASSLDRGPRAEQYF	TGTGCCAGCAGCTTGGACAGGGGCCCGAGGGCCGAGCAGTACTTC
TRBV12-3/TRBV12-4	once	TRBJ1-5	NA	CASSLARQPQHF	TGTGCCAGCAGTTTAGCGCGTCAGCCCCAGCATTTT
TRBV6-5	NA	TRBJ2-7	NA	CATWTGSSYEQYF	TGTGCCACCTGGACGGGAAGCTCCTACGAGCAGTACTTC
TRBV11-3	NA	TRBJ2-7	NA	CASSPETVSYEQYF	TGTGCCAGCAGCCCCGAAACGGTCTCCTACGAGCAGTACTTC
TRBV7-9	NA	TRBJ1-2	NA	CASSLPGRESYTF	TGTGCCAGCAGCTTACCGGGGAGGGAAAGCTACACCTTC
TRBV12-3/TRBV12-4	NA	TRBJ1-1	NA	CASSPHVGAAFF	TGTGCCAGCAGCCCCCATGTAGGGGCGGCTTTCTTT
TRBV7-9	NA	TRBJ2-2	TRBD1	CASSPGTDGFVNTGELFF	TGTGCCAGCAGCCCCGGGACAGATGGGTTCGTGAACACCGGGGAGCTGTTTTTT
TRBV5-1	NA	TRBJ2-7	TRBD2	CASSSTSGTGYEQYF	TGCGCCAGCAGCTCGACTAGCGGCACTGGGTACGAGCAGTACTTC
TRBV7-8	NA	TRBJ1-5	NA	CASSLTVTGRNQPQHF	TGTGCCAGCAGCTTAACGGTTACAGGGCGAAATCAGCCCCAGCATTTT
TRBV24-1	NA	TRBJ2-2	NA	CATSDYHNTGELFF	TGTGCCACCAGTGACTACCACAACACCGGGGAGCTGTTTTTT
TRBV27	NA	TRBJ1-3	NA	CASTSLGQLFSGNTIYF	TGTGCCAGCACAAGTCTCGGACAGCTCTTTTCTGGAAACACCATATATTTT
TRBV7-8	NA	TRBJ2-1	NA	CASSLTSRPGEVRFF	TGTGCCAGCAGCTTAACGTCGCGGCCGGGTGAGGTCCGGTTCTTC